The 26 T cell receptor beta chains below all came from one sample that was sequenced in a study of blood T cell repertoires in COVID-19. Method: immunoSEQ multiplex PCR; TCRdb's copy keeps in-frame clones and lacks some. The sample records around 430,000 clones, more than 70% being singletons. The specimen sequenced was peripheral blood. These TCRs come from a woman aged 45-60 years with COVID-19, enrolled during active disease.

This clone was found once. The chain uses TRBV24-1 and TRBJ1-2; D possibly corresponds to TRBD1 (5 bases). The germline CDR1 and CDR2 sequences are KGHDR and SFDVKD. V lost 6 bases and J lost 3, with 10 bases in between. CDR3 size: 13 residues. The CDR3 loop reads CATSQGRDYGYTF. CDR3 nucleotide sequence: TGTGCCACCAGTCAGGGCAGGGACTATGGCTACACCTTC.

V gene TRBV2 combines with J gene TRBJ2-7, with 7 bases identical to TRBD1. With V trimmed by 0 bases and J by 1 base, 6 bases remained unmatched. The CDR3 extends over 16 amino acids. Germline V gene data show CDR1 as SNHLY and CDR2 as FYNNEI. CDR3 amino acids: CASSEAYRGSSYEQYF. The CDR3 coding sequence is TGTGCCAGCAGTGAAGCTTACAGGGGCTCATCCTACGAGCAGTACTTC.

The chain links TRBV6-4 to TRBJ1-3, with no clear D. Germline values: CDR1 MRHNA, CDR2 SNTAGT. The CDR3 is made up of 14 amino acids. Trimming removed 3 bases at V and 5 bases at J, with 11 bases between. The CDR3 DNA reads TGTGCCAGCAGTGAAGAGGGTGTTAGAAACACCATATATTTT. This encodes CASSEEGVRNTIYF.

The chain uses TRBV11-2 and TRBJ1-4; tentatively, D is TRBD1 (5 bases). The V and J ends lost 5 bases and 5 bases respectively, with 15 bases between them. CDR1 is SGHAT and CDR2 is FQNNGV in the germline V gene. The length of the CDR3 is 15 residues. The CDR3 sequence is CASSPGGEKNEKLFF. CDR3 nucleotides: TGTGCCAGCAGCCCCGGGGGTGAAAAAAATGAAAAACTGTTTTTT.

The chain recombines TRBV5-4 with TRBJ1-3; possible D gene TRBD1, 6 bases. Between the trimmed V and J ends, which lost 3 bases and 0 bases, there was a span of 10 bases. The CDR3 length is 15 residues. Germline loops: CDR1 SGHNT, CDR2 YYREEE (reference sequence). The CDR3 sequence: CASSSMTGSGNTIYF. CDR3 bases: TGTGCCAGCAGCTCAATGACAGGCTCTGGAAACACCATATATTTT.

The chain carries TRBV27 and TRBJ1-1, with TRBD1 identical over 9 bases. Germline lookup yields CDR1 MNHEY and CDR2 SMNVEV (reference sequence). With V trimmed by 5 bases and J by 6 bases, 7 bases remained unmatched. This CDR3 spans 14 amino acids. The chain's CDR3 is CASSPRDRASEAFF. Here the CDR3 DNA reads TGTGCCAGCAGTCCCAGGGACAGGGCATCTGAAGCTTTCTTT.

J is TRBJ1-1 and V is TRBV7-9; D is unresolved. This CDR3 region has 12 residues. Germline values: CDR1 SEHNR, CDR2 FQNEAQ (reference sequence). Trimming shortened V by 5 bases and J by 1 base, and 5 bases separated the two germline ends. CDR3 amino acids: CASSIGNTEAFF. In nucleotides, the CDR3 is TGTGCCAGCAGCATCGGGAACACTGAAGCTTTCTTT.

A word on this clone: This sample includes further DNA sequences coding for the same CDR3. CDR3: CASSAGGTEAFF. The CDR3 coding sequence is TGTGCCAGCAGCGCAGGGGGGACTGAAGCTTTCTTT. J is TRBJ1-1 and V is TRBV6-5; 7 bases are a match to TRBD1. Germline V CDR1 and CDR2: MNHEY, SVGAGI. The ends lost 6 bases at V and 5 bases at J; junction bases unmatched: 3. This CDR3 has 12 amino acids.

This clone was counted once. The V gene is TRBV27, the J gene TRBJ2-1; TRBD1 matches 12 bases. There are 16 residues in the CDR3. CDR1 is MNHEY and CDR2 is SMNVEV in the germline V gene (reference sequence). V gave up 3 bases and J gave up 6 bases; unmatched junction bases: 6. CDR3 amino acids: CASSFPGTGGGNEQFF. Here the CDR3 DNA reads TGTGCCAGCAGTTTCCCCGGGACAGGGGGCGGCAATGAGCAGTTCTTC.

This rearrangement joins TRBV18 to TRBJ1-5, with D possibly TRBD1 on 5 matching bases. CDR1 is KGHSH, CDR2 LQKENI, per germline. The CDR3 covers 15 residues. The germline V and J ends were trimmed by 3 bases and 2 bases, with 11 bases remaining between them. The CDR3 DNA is TGTGCCAGCTCACCGGGACGGGAGGGCAATCAGCCCCAGCATTTT. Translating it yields CASSPGREGNQPQHF.

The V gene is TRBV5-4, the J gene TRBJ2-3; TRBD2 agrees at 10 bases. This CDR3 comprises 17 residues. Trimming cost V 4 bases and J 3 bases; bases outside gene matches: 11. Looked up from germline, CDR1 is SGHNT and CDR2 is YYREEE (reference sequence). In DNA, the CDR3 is TGTGCCAGCAGCGCGCCCGTAGCGGGGGGAGAGACAGATACGCAGTATTTT. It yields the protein CASSAPVAGGETDTQYF. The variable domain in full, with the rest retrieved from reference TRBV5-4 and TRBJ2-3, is ETGVTQSPTHLIKTRGQQVTLRCSSQSGHNTVSWYQQALGQGPQFIFQYYREEENGRGNFPPRFSGLQFPNYSSELNVNALELDDSALYLCASSAPVAGGETDTQYFGPGTRLTVL.

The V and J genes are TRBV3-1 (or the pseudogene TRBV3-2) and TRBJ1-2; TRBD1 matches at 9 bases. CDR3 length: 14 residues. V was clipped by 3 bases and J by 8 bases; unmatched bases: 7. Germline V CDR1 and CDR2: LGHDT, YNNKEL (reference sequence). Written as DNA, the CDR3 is TGTGCCAGCAGCCACGCACAGGGGGCGCGAGGCTACACCTTC. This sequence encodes CASSHAQGARGYTF.

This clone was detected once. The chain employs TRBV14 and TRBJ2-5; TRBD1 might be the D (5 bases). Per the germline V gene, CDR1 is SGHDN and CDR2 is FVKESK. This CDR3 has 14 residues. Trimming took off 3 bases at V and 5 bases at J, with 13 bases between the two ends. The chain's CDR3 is CASSHKAGRETQYF. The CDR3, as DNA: TGTGCCAGCAGCCATAAGGCAGGGCGGGAGACCCAGTACTTC.

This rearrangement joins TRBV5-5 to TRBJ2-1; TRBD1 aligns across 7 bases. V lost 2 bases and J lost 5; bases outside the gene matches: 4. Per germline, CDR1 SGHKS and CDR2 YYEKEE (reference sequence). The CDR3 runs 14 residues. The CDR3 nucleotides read TGTGCCAGCAGCTTTGGGACAGTTCACAATGAGCAGTTCTTC. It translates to CASSFGTVHNEQFF.

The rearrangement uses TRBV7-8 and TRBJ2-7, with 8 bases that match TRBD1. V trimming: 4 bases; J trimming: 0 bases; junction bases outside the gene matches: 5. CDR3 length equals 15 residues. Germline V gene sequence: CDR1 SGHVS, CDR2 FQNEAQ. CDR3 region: CASSSPGQDSYEQYF. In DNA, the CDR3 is TGTGCCAGCAGCTCGCCGGGACAGGACTCCTACGAGCAGTACTTC.

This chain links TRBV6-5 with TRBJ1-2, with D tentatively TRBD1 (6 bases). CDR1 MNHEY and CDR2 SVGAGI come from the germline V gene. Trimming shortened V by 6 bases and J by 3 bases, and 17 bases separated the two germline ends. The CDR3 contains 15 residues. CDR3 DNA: TGTGCCAGCAGCGGGGAAGGGGGAGCCTACTATGGCTACACCTTC. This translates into CASSGEGGAYYGYTF.

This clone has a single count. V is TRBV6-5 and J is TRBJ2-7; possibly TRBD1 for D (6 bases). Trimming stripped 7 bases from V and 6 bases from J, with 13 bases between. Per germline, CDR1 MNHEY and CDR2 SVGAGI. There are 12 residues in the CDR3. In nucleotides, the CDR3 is TGTGCCAGCATCACAGGGAGCGGCGAGCAGTACTTC. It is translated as CASITGSGEQYF.

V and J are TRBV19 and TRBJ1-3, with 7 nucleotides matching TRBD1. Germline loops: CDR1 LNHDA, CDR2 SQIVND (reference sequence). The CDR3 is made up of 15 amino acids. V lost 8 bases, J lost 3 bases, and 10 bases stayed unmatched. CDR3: CASCLEGAYGNTIYF. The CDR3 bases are TGTGCCAGTTGCTTAGAGGGGGCGTATGGAAACACCATATATTTT. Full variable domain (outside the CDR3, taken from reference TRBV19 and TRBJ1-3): DGGITQSPKYLFRKEGQNVTLSCEQNLNHDAMYWYRQDPGQGLRLIYYSQIVNDFQKGDIAEGYSVSREKKESFPLTVTSAQKNPTAFYLCASCLEGAYGNTIYFGEGSWLTVV.

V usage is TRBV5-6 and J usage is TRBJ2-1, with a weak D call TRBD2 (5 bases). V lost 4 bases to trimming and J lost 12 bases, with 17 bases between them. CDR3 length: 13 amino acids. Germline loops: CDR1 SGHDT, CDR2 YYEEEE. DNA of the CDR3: TGTGCCAGCAGCAACACACGGGGTTCGGGGCAGTTCTTC. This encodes CASSNTRGSGQFF.

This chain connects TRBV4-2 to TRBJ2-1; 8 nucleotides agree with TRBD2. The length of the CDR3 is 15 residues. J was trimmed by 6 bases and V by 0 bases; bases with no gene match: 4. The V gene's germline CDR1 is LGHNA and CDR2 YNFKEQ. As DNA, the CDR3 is TGTGCCAGCAGCCAAGATCTCGGGGGGGGCAATGAGCAGTTCTTC. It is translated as CASSQDLGGGNEQFF.

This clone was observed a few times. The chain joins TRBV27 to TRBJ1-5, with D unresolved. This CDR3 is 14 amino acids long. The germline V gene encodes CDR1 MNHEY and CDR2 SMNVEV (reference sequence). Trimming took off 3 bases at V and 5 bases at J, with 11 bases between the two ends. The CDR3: CASSLRVEDQPQHF. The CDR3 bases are TGTGCCAGCAGTTTGAGGGTGGAGGATCAGCCCCAGCATTTT.

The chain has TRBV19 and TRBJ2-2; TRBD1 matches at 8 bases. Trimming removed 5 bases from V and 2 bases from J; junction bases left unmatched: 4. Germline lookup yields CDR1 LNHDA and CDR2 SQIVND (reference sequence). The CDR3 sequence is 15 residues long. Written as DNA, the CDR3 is TGTGCCAGTAGTCGCCAGGGGGCTAACACCGGGGAGCTGTTTTTT. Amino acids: CASSRQGANTGELFF.

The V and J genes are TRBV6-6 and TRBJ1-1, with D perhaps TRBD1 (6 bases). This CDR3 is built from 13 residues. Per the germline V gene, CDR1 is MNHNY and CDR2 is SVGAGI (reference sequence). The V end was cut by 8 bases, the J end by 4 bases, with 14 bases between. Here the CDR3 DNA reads TGTGCCAGCTTAAGGGGGACCGGCACTGAAGCTTTCTTT. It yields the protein CASLRGTGTEAFF.

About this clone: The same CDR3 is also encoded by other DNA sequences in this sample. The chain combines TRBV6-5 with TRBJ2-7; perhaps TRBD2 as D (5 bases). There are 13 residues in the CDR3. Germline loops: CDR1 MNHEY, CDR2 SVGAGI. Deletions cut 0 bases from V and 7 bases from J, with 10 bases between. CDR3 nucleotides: TGTGCCAGCAGTTACTCGCGGGTGGGAGAGCAGTACTTC. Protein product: CASSYSRVGEQYF.

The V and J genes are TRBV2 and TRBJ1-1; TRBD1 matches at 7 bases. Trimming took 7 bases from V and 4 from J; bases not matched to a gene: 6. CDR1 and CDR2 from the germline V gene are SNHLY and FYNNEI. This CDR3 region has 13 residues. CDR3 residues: CASTDRVGTEAFF. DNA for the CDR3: TGTGCCAGCACTGACAGGGTTGGCACTGAAGCTTTCTTT.

The chain's CDR3 is CASTSPGLVNEQFF. Here the CDR3 DNA reads TGTGCCAGCACTAGCCCGGGACTGGTAAATGAGCAGTTCTTC. The chain couples TRBV7-2 to TRBJ2-1; D is perhaps TRBD2 (6 bases). The CDR3 length is 14 residues. Germline V gene sequence: CDR1 SGHTA, CDR2 FQGNSA. V was clipped by 7 bases and J by 7 bases, with 17 bases between them.